One and the same sample provided the 15 T cell receptor beta chains below, sequenced in a study of T cell responses to AZD1222 COVID-19 vaccine. Assay used: immunoSEQ multiplex PCR; TCRdb lists only in-frame clones, some missing. The sample lists approximately 130,000 clones; around 90% were seen once. The specimen was peripheral blood, collected 28 days after the second AZD1222 dose. These receptors were obtained from an adult who received the AZD1222 COVID-19 vaccine.

This CDR3 reads CASSLRGLAGVTDTQYF. Here the CDR3 DNA reads TGTGCCAGCAGCCTCCGTGGACTAGCGGGAGTCACAGATACGCAGTATTTT. The chain joins TRBV7-2 to TRBJ2-3, with 13 bases lining up with TRBD2. Trimming took 5 bases from V and 2 from J; bases not matched to a gene: 7. This CDR3 has 17 amino acids. Germline CDR1 and CDR2: SGHTA and FQGNSA. The full variable domain, its missing parts supplied by reference TRBV7-2 and TRBJ2-3, is GAGVSQSPSNKVTEKGKDVELRCDPISGHTALYWYRQSLGQGLEFLIYFQGNSAPDKSGLPSDRFSAERTGGSVSTLTIQRTQQEDSAVYLCASSLRGLAGVTDTQYFGPGTRLTVL.

The chain combines TRBV7-9 with TRBJ1-2; no reliable D call. Trimming removed 1 base from V and 0 bases from J, with 12 bases in between. Per germline, CDR1 SEHNR and CDR2 FQNEAQ (reference sequence). The CDR3 totals 16 residues. CDR3 nucleotide sequence: TGTGCCAGCAGCTTAGTTGGTAGCGGGGCTAACTATGGCTACACCTTC. It yields the protein CASSLVGSGANYGYTF.

This chain connects TRBV7-2 to TRBJ1-6; 9 bases fit TRBD1. This CDR3 has 17 amino acids. The J segment lost 6 bases and the V segment lost 3 bases, leaving 9 bases of the junction unmatched. Per the germline V gene, CDR1 is SGHTA and CDR2 is FQGNSA. CDR3 in DNA: TGTGCCAGCAGCTTTATACTAAGGACAGGGGTTAATTCACCCCTCCACTTT. Amino acids: CASSFILRTGVNSPLHF.

V usage is TRBV5-1 and J usage is TRBJ2-1; 11 bases match TRBD2. Germline V gene sequence: CDR1 SGHRS, CDR2 YFSETQ. Trimming took 6 bases from V and 6 from J; bases not matched to a gene: 5. This CDR3 has 14 residues. CDR3 bases: TGCGCCAGCACCCTAGCGGGAGGTACCAATGAGCAGTTCTTC. It codes for CASTLAGGTNEQFF.

This chain joins TRBV2 and TRBJ2-7; D unclear. The V and J ends lost 4 bases and 2 bases respectively, with 12 bases between them. The CDR3 extends over 14 amino acids. Germline V CDR1 and CDR2: SNHLY, FYNNEI. DNA for the CDR3: TGTGCCAGCAGTGGTGGCATACCGACCTACGAGCAGTACTTC. Its protein product is CASSGGIPTYEQYF.

The chain is built from TRBV4-2 and TRBJ2-1; D unresolved. The V end was cut by 2 bases, the J end by 9 bases, with 17 bases between. From germline, CDR1 is LGHNA and CDR2 YNFKEQ. CDR3 length equals 15 residues. The CDR3 nucleotides are TGTGCCAGCAGCCAACTGACTCACTCCTATAGTGAGCAGTTCTTC. Its protein product is CASSQLTHSYSEQFF.

The chain recombines TRBV3-1 (or the pseudogene TRBV3-2) with TRBJ1-3; no definite D call. Germline V lookup: CDR1 LGHDT, CDR2 YNNKEL (reference sequence). This CDR3 is built from 15 residues. V lost 0 bases and J lost 0, with 6 bases in between. This CDR3 reads CASSQEGYSGNTIYF. CDR3 in DNA: TGTGCCAGCAGCCAAGAGGGGTACTCTGGAAACACCATATATTTT.

The chain carries TRBV30 and TRBJ2-7; D assignment may be TRBD1 or TRBD2 (5 bases each). This CDR3 region has 17 residues. Trimming cost V 1 base and J 0 bases, with 19 bases left between them. Germline V gene sequence: CDR1 GTSNPN, CDR2 SVGIG (reference sequence). The CDR3 DNA follows: TGTGCCTGGAGTGGTTTTAGTGTGGGGGAAAGCTCCTACGAGCAGTACTTC. Its protein is CAWSGFSVGESSYEQYF.

The CDR3 protein is CASKEAGSSYNEQFF. CDR3 in DNA: TGCGCCAGCAAGGAGGCGGGGAGCTCCTACAATGAGCAGTTCTTC. The chain uses TRBV5-1 and TRBJ2-1; maybe TRBD2 (6 bases). The V gene lost 6 bases and the J gene lost 0 bases, with 13 bases spanning the gap. The germline V gene encodes CDR1 SGHRS and CDR2 YFSETQ. The CDR3 totals 15 residues.

The genes are TRBV2 and TRBJ2-3; no reliable D call. CDR3 length: 14 residues. Deletions cut 3 bases from V and 4 bases from J, with 11 bases between. CDR1 and CDR2 from the germline V gene are SNHLY and FYNNEI. CDR3 DNA sequence: TGTGCCAGCAGTGAGGACCCAAGAGCAGATACGCAGTATTTT. This encodes CASSEDPRADTQYF.

The chain couples TRBV3-1 (or the pseudogene TRBV3-2) to TRBJ2-5, with 11 nucleotides matching TRBD2. Trimming at V came to 4 bases and at J to 1 base, leaving 5 bases not matched to a gene. This CDR3 comprises 16 residues. Germline V gene data show CDR1 as LGHDT and CDR2 as YNNKEL (reference sequence). For the CDR3, the DNA is TGTGCCAGCAGCCGCTCACTAGCGGGGGCCCAAGAGACCCAGTACTTC. This gives the protein CASSRSLAGAQETQYF.

The chain recombines TRBV7-8 with TRBJ1-2; TRBD1 matches 10 bases. The CDR3 runs to 16 residues. Germline V gene lookup returns CDR1 SGHVS and CDR2 FQNEAQ. V lost 1 base and J lost 6; bases outside the gene matches: 8. CDR3 coding DNA: TGTGCCAGCAGCTTAGGTGGGGACAGGGGACAGAATGGCTACACCTTC. Translating gives CASSLGGDRGQNGYTF.

The chain is built from TRBV6-6 and TRBJ2-1; TRBD1 matches 8 bases. The CDR3 has 15 residues. Germline lookup yields CDR1 MNHNY and CDR2 SVGAGI (reference sequence). With V trimmed by 5 bases and J by 8 bases, 11 bases remained unmatched. The CDR3 here is CASSAQDRGWDEQFF. CDR3 coding DNA: TGTGCCAGCAGTGCCCAAGACAGGGGCTGGGATGAGCAGTTCTTC.

The gene calls are TRBV19 and TRBJ1-2; weak D call: TRBD1 (6 bases). V was trimmed by 3 bases and J by 3 bases, leaving 11 bases between them. Germline-derived CDR1 and CDR2 are LNHDA and SQIVND (reference sequence). This CDR3 has 14 amino acids. The chain's CDR3 is CASSMGAMDYGYTF. CDR3 sequence (DNA): TGTGCCAGTAGTATGGGGGCTATGGACTATGGCTACACCTTC.

This rearrangement joins TRBV2 to TRBJ1-2, with TRBD1 as a possible D gene (6 bases). Trimming stripped 5 bases from V and 3 bases from J, with 7 bases between. Germline lookup yields CDR1 SNHLY and CDR2 FYNNEI. The CDR3 extends over 12 amino acids. CDR3 amino acids: CASSPGDYGYTF. The CDR3 bases are TGTGCCAGCAGTCCAGGGGACTATGGCTACACCTTC. The variable domain in full, completed from reference TRBV2 and TRBJ1-2, reads EPEVTQTPSHQVTQMGQEVILRCVPISNHLYFYWYRQILGQKVEFLVSFYNNEISEKSEIFDDQFSVERPDGSNFTLKIRSTKLEDSAMYFCASSPGDYGYTFGSGTRLTVV.